A single sample is the source of the 8 T cell receptor beta chains below, sequenced in a study of T-cell reconstitution after alpha-beta-depleted transplantation in children (dated by TCRdb to the mid-2010s). The label giving this sample's treatment or condition can be read as: allogeneic hematopoietic cell transplantation with graft depleted of TCRalphabeta T cells and CD19 B cells. The library was built by means of PCR. The run used an Illumina HiSeq 2500. To normalize quantification of the TCRbeta repertoire, the TCR libraries were built with molecular barcoding that relied on unique molecular identifiers. Clones were called with MiXCR by TCRdb after fastp trimmed the public reads at Q25, and only in-frame beta chains were retained. Identical CDR3 protein sequences are pooled into one entry, listed with their most common genes and DNA. In all, the sample holds 750,000 to 950,000 distinct CDR3 sequences, and about 15% of those were seen once. The ten largest account for about 5% of the sample.

The material was PBMCs, mostly from graft donor cells, obtained 360 days after TCRalphabeta/CD19-depleted stem cell transplant. The receptors stem from a male patient younger than 18 who had a stem cell transplant for acute lymphoblastic leukemia, so the T cells may come from the graft donor.

This clonotype was counted ten times or more. The V call is TRBV5-1, the J call TRBJ2-3, with D uncertain. The CDR3 runs to 12 residues. The germline gives CDR1 SGHRS, CDR2 YFSETQ. The V gene lost 5 bases and the J gene lost 2 bases, with 6 bases spanning the gap. The CDR3 loop is CASRQNTDTQYF. The CDR3 bases are TGCGCCAGCAGACAGAACACAGATACGCAGTATTTT.

V gene TRBV4-1 combines with J gene TRBJ2-7; the D gene could be TRBD1 or TRBD2 (5 bases each). V dropped 1 base and J dropped 2 bases, with 15 bases sitting between them. Germline CDR1 and CDR2: MGHRA and YSYEKL. This CDR3 spans 16 amino acids. CDR3 in amino acids: CASSQGRGGPTYEQYF. In DNA, the CDR3 is TGCGCCAGCAGCCAAGGCCGTGGGGGACCCACCTACGAGCAGTACTTC.

V usage is TRBV5-8 and J usage is TRBJ2-5; TRBD2 matches at 7 bases. The CDR3 is 15 amino acids. After removal of 0 bases from V and 1 base from J, the junction contained 3 bases not matched to a gene. Germline V gene data show CDR1 as SGHTS and CDR2 as YDEGEE. CDR3 sequence reads: CASSLDGGVQETQYF. DNA for the CDR3: TGTGCCAGCAGCTTGGATGGGGGGGTCCAAGAGACCCAGTACTTC.

V is TRBV4-1 and J is TRBJ2-2; 8 nucleotides line up with TRBD2. V shed 4 bases, J shed 6 bases, and the junction held 10 bases outside the gene matches. Germline V gene sequence: CDR1 MGHRA, CDR2 YSYEKL. The CDR3 length is 16 residues. CDR3 sequence reads: CASSPVAGISAGELFF. In nucleotides, the CDR3 is TGCGCCAGCAGCCCAGTAGCGGGAATCAGCGCCGGGGAGCTGTTTTTT.

This clonotype occurred many times. CDR3 region: CSARRTAGSYEQYF. The CDR3 bases are TGCAGTGCCCGGAGGACAGCGGGCTCCTACGAGCAGTACTTC. The chain combines TRBV20-1 with TRBJ2-7; D might be TRBD1 or TRBD2, each matching 6 bases. CDR1 and CDR2 from the germline V gene are DFQATT and SNEGSKA (reference sequence). V was trimmed by 6 bases and J by 0 bases, leaving 15 bases between them. There are 14 residues in the CDR3.

The chain combines TRBV7-3 with TRBJ2-1, with D perhaps matching TRBD1 (6 bases). Germline V gene sequence: CDR1 SGHTA, CDR2 FQGTGA. CDR3 size: 14 residues. Deletions cut 0 bases from V and 10 bases from J, with 13 bases between. CDR3 nucleotides: TGTGCCAGCAGCTTAACGTTCCAGGGGCCGGAGCAGTTCTTC. Amino acids: CASSLTFQGPEQFF.

This clonotype was seen many times. This sequence joins TRBV4-1 and TRBJ2-1; TRBD1 agrees at 8 bases. The CDR3 length is 15 residues. Germline trimming cut 0 bases from V and 10 bases from J; bases unmatched to any gene: 8. Germline V gene data show CDR1 as MGHRA and CDR2 as YSYEKL. The CDR3: CASSQDDRGRWEQFF. The CDR3 bases are TGCGCCAGCAGCCAAGATGACAGGGGAAGATGGGAGCAGTTCTTC.

The chain joins TRBV5-1 to TRBJ2-7, with 9 bases fitting TRBD2. The CDR3 sequence is 15 residues long. Germline values: CDR1 SGHRS, CDR2 YFSETQ. V trimming: 0 bases; J trimming: 5 bases; junction bases outside the gene matches: 6. CDR3 loop: CASSLEGSGSDEQYF. In DNA form, the CDR3 reads TGCGCCAGCAGCTTGGAGGGTAGCGGGAGCGACGAGCAGTACTTC.